The subject of this entry is one T cell receptor (beta chain). Its antigen specificity is not known. No base qualities exist here, and no much larger clone lies one base off it. Whole blood was collected in K2EDTA tubes by collaborating institutions according to the institutions' own protocols. For TCRbeta analysis, collaborator samples were shipped as frozen whole blood, as isolated PBMCs, or as DNA extracted from either sample type. The data stem from a study of blood T cell repertoires in COVID-19 (dated by TCRdb to the early 2020s). Regarding the research as a whole: Collaborator samples came from the United States, Italy and Spain and covered acute and convalescent phases of COVID-19. The material from the prospective study consisted of cDNA or gDNA derived from T cells, B-cell-depleted T cells, or PBMCs. Deeply sampled blood TCRbeta repertoires from subjects exposed to, actively infected with, or recovered from COVID-19 were included in the dataset. The repertoires were released in a freely available public database meant as a resource for research on the immune response to SARS-CoV-2. Samples were obtained from the ongoing ImmuneRACE study (first 160 participants) and from roughly 1,300 subjects provided by 6 global collaborators. Sample metadata almost always included a de-identified subject ID, COVID-19 status, age in years and sex. HLA class I and class II types, where available, came from metadata supplied by the sample provider rather than from assay-based typing. Findings and caveats that apply to the study as a whole: The amount of clinical and demographic metadata varied by source and participant and was provided uncurated.

The immunoSEQ Assay, a bias-controlled multiplex PCR, was used to amplify TCRbeta CDR3 regions from genomic DNA. In the original analysis: The number of nucleated cells in each sample was estimated from the amplification of reference gene primers within the assay. Sequence reads were collapsed and filtered to measure the absolute abundance of every unique TCRbeta CDR3 rearrangement. For each sample, productive Simpson clonality was calculated as the square root of Simpson's diversity index across productive rearrangements. Sourced from immuneACCESS, this table was stored by TCRdb with only in-frame sequences that have V and J called. A share of the clones is absent; for the studies checked, an unresolved V gene accounts for under half, and the remainder has no known explanation. The V and J calls and clone size are taken from that table; D and trimming were inferred from the DNA. Recorded for this sample are about 55,000 clones; over 75% of them occurred a single time. The top ten constitute 9.5% to 13% of the sample.

The receptor was isolated from a human donor in a cohort sampled during active COVID-19. The sequenced sample consisted of peripheral blood.

The base sequence is TGTGCCAGCAGAGGTGCGGATTTCGGACTAGCGGGAGGCAATGAGCAGTTCTTC. Its coded protein is CASRGADFGLAGGNEQFF. The chain couples TRBV7-9 to TRBJ2-1; TRBD2 lines up with 14 middle nucleotides. CDR1 and CDR2 (SEHNR, FQNEAQ) derive from the germline V gene (reference sequence). The V end gives up 6 bases and the J end 6 bases, leaving 13 bases in the junction not matched to a gene. The CDR3 holds 18 amino acids from the cysteine to the phenylalanine. Kept here is only the CDR3 DNA, which spans 54 bases and is read in frame from base 1. Reference TRBV7-9 and TRBJ2-1 proteins supply the regions before and after the CDR3; the full variable domain is: DTGVSQNPRHKITKRGQNVTFRCDPISEHNRLYWYRQTLGQGPEFLTYFQNEAQLEKSRLLSDRFSAERPKGSFSTLEIQRTEQGDSAMYLCASRGADFGLAGGNEQFFGPGTRLTVL.